What follows are 10 T cell receptor beta chains derived from one specimen sequenced in a study of Tregs in tolerant kidney transplant recipients. Sequencing used immunoSEQ multiplex PCR; TCRdb keeps in-frame clones, though not all of them. The sample data list about 33,000 clones. Sequencing was performed on CD8+ T cells from blood, taken before the transplant. The receptors stem from a human donor who received a combined kidney and bone marrow transplant.

On this clone itself: Read sequence stops 3 residues before the CDR3 end, and the germline J gene provides the missing end. This chain connects TRBV5-6 to TRBJ2-7; D possibly corresponds to TRBD2 (5 bases). V lost 2 bases and J 6 bases, leaving 12 bases between the germline ends. In germline, CDR1 is SGHDT, CDR2 YYEEEE. CDR3 length: 13 residues. The CDR3 reads CASSLIYGVEQYF. CDR3 DNA, as far as it was read: TGTGCCAGCAGCTTAATCTACGGGGTCGAG.

The sequenced part of the CDR3 DNA is TGTGCCTTCCTAGGGACAGGTGAAACCTACGAG. Its protein is CAFLGTGETYE. The entire CDR3 is CAFLGTGETYEQYF. This chain connects TRBV30 to TRBJ2-7; 8 bases agree with TRBD1. Sequencing ends 3 residues short of the CDR3 end; the germline J gene provides the rest. J gave up 2 bases and V 7 bases, and 10 bases lay outside the gene matches. CDR1 and CDR2 from the germline V gene are GTSNPN and SVGIG (reference sequence). The CDR3 covers 14 residues.

Notes on this clone: Read coverage stops 3 residues before the CDR3 terminus; the germline J gene supplies the remainder. The rearrangement links TRBV6-2 or TRBV6-3 to TRBJ2-3, with D perhaps TRBD1 (6 bases). Deletions cut 1 base from V and 6 bases from J, with 17 bases between. Germline CDR1 is MNHEY and CDR2 is SVGEGT. The CDR3 sequence is 16 residues long. CDR3 loop: CASSYYPRQAGDTQYF. CDR3 bases read: TGTGCCAGCAGTTACTACCCACGACAGGCTGGTGATACG.

Worth noting for this clone: The missing CDR3 end, 3 residues past where the read stops, is filled in from the germline J gene. The rearrangement uses TRBV6-7 and TRBJ2-7; D gene unclear. TRBV6-7 is filed as an ORF, its function uncertain. The CDR3 covers 18 residues. Trimming removed 6 bases at V and 2 bases at J, with 26 bases between. This CDR3 reads CASSPKVARSARTYEQYF. The covered CDR3 bases are TGTGCCAGCAGCCCTAAGGTCGCCCGGTCCGCCAGGACCTACGAG.

Worth noting for this clone: Coverage ceases 3 residues before the CDR3 finishes, and the germline J gene fills in the end. The chain couples TRBV20-1 to TRBJ2-1; 10 bases are a match to TRBD1. Trimming cost V 3 bases and J 8 bases; bases outside gene matches: 10. Germline lookup yields CDR1 DFQATT and CDR2 SNEGSKA (reference sequence). The CDR3 is 15 residues long. CDR3: CSASLWDRGQYEQFF. The sequenced CDR3 bases are TGCAGTGCTAGTCTGTGGGACAGGGGTCAGTATGAG.

The chain's CDR3 is CASTEGGTSGSHEQYF. Incomplete CDR3 DNA: TGTGCCAGCACCGAGGGCGGGACTAGCGGGAGCCACGAG. The chain employs TRBV13 and TRBJ2-7, with 14 bases lining up with TRBD2. The observed sequence ends 3 residues before the CDR3 terminus, with the missing tail filled in from the germline J gene. Germline V gene sequence: CDR1 PRHDT, CDR2 FYEKMQ (reference sequence). V lost 7 bases and J lost 5; bases outside the gene matches: 10. CDR3 length: 16 amino acids.

To note about this clone: The CDR3 goes on 3 residues after the read ends, and that part is filled in from the germline J gene. This rearrangement joins TRBV28 to TRBJ2-1; TRBD2 aligns across 9 bases. CDR1 is MDHEN, CDR2 SYDVKM, per germline. The CDR3 length is 17 residues. V lost 4 bases to trimming and J lost 1 base; unmatched junction nucleotides: 8. The CDR3 is CASSSSGLAGSYNEQFF. The DNA read from the CDR3 is TGTGCCAGCAGTTCCTCGGGGCTAGCGGGATCCTACAATGAG.

The covered CDR3 bases are TGCGCCAGCAGCTGGGTTTCCGGGACAGGGGGCGATGGTGAAAAA. Translating gives CASSWVSGTGGDGEK. The whole CDR3 reads CASSWVSGTGGDGEKLFF. The rearrangement joins TRBV5-1 to TRBJ1-4; 12 bases are a match to TRBD1. The read halts 3 residues ahead of the CDR3 end, with the missing end drawn from the germline J gene. V trimming: 3 bases; J trimming: 7 bases; junction bases outside the gene matches: 13. Per germline, CDR1 SGHRS and CDR2 YFSETQ. The CDR3 runs to 18 residues.

Turning to this clone: The read stops 3 residues short of the end of the CDR3; the missing end is completed from the germline J gene. This chain links TRBV7-8 with TRBJ1-1; 10 nucleotides line up with TRBD1. Trimming took 2 bases from V and 4 from J; bases not matched to a gene: 7. The CDR3 loop spans 16 amino acids. Germline V gene sequence: CDR1 SGHVS, CDR2 FQNEAQ. The CDR3 loop reads CASSLTAGTGVTEAFF. The covered CDR3 bases are TGTGCCAGCAGCTTAACAGCCGGGACAGGGGTCACTGAA.

Concerning this clone itself: The CDR3 goes on 3 residues after the read ends, and that part is filled in from the germline J gene. The chain has TRBV30 and TRBJ2-1; 12 nucleotides agree with TRBD2. The germline V gene has CDR1 GTSNPN and CDR2 SVGIG (reference sequence). This CDR3 has 16 amino acids. Losses at the gene ends were 5 bases for V and 9 bases for J; bases not matched to a gene: 14. The CDR3 bases that were read are TGTGCCTGGTCCGGGGTTACTAGCGGGGGGTTCGTTGAG. Translating it yields CAWSGVTSGGFVE. The CDR3 as a whole reads CAWSGVTSGGFVEQFF.